What follows are 3 T cell receptor beta chains derived from one specimen sequenced in a study of PD-L1 blockade in urothelial cancer. Assay used: immunoSEQ multiplex PCR; TCRdb lists only in-frame clones, some missing. The sample has 25,000 to 40,000 clones; approximately 82% are singletons. This specimen was PBMCs, taken around atezolizumab (anti-PD-L1) treatment. These receptors originate from a man aged 55 to 70 with urothelial cancer.

This chain links TRBV6-5 with TRBJ1-6; tentatively, D is TRBD1 (5 bases). Germline V gene lookup returns CDR1 MNHEY and CDR2 SVGAGI. The CDR3 spans 12 residues. Trimming stripped 6 bases from V and 7 bases from J, with 7 bases between. The CDR3 nucleotides are TGTGCCAGCAGCCCAGGGAATTCACCCCTCCACTTT. Protein product: CASSPGNSPLHF.

The chain couples TRBV6-6 to TRBJ1-5, with D possibly TRBD1 on 5 matching bases. Trimming removed 6 bases from V and 1 base from J, with 13 bases in between. There are 15 residues in the CDR3. Germline CDR1 MNHNY, CDR2 SVGAGI (reference sequence). CDR3 sequence: CASRGRRGSNQPQHF. The CDR3 DNA follows: TGTGCCAGCAGAGGTAGAAGGGGAAGCAATCAGCCCCAGCATTTT.

This clone was picked up a small number of times. This chain connects TRBV7-9 to TRBJ1-6; 8 positions match TRBD1. Germline loops: CDR1 SEHNR, CDR2 FQNEAQ (reference sequence). Unmatched junction bases numbered 5, after V lost 5 bases and J lost 5 bases. There are 15 residues in the CDR3. CDR3 in amino acids: CASSRWTGNNSPLHF. DNA of the CDR3: TGTGCCAGCAGCCGTTGGACAGGGAATAATTCACCCCTCCACTTT.